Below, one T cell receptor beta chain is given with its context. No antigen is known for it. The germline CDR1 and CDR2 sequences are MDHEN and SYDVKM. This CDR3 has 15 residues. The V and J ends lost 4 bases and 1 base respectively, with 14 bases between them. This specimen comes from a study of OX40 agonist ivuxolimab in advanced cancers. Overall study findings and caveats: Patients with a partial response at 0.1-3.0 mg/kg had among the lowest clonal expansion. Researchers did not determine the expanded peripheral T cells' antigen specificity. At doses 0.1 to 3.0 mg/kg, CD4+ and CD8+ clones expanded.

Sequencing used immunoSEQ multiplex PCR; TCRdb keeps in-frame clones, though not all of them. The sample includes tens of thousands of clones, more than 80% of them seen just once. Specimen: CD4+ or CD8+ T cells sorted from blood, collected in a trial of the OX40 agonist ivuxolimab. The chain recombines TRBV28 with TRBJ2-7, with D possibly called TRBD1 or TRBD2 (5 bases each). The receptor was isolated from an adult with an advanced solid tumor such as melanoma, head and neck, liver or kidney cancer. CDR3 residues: CASSSPPGGSYEQYF. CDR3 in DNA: TGTGCCAGCAGTTCCCCACCTGGGGGATCCTACGAGCAGTACTTC.